These 26 T cell receptor beta chains were all obtained from the same sample, sequenced in a study of cytomegalovirus exposure and HLA in healthy donors (dated by TCRdb to about 2017). Libraries were built with the immunoSEQ multiplex PCR assay. For the multiplex PCR, a mixture combining 60 forward primers for TCR Vbeta segments and 13 reverse primers for TCR Jbeta segments was used. TCRdb re-hosts the immuneACCESS table, in-frame sequences only. Its copies lack some clones; in the studies checked, an unresolved V gene accounts for under half of them, and the cause for the rest is not known. The sample records tens of thousands of clones, around three quarters of which are singletons. The leading ten clones occupy around 4.2% of the sample. The sequenced sample was PBMCs. These TCRs come from a man aged 35-49 years in good health and CMV-seronegative.

V is TRBV20-1 and J is TRBJ2-1; 7 nucleotides match TRBD1. Germline V gives CDR1 DFQATT, CDR2 SNEGSKA (reference sequence). V trimming: 5 bases; J trimming: 12 bases; junction bases outside the gene matches: 4. The CDR3 totals 10 residues. CDR3 DNA sequence: TGCAGTGCTTCAGACAGGGCGCAGTTCTTC. This codes for CSASDRAQFF.

The chain uses TRBV28 and TRBJ2-1, with TRBD2 matching 9 bases. V dropped 2 bases and J dropped 8; count of bases not matched to a gene: 16. Germline assignment: CDR1 MDHEN and CDR2 SYDVKM. The CDR3 sequence is 18 residues long. Here the CDR3 reads CASSLDPPGTSPMDEQFF. DNA of the CDR3: TGTGCCAGCAGTTTAGACCCCCCCGGGACTAGCCCAATGGATGAGCAGTTCTTC.

This clone was found once. The sample contains more than one DNA sequence encoding this CDR3. The genes are TRBV7-2 and TRBJ2-1, with 10 bases that match TRBD2. CDR1 SGHTA and CDR2 FQGNSA come from the germline V gene. V gave up 6 bases and J gave up 4 bases; unmatched junction bases: 6. The CDR3 loop spans 15 amino acids. Written as DNA, the CDR3 is TGTGCCAGCAGTTCCGGGACTAGCGCTTACAATGAGCAGTTCTTC. Translated: CASSSGTSAYNEQFF.

This clone came up a few times. The V gene is TRBV5-4, the J gene TRBJ2-4, with 8 bases that match TRBD2. CDR1 is SGHNT and CDR2 is YYREEE in the germline V gene (reference sequence). Losses at the gene ends were 4 bases for V and 3 bases for J; bases not matched to a gene: 9. The CDR3 is made up of 16 amino acids. CDR3: CASSPGGETGKNIQYF. CDR3 DNA: TGTGCCAGCAGCCCGGGAGGGGAGACGGGCAAAAACATTCAGTACTTC.

This chain connects TRBV11-3 to TRBJ2-1; TRBD2 aligns across 7 bases. Germline values: CDR1 SGHNT, CDR2 YENEEA. With V trimmed by 4 bases and J by 2 bases, 2 bases remained unmatched. There are 14 residues in the CDR3. CDR3 DNA: TGTGCCAGCAGCTCCAGCGGGACCTACAATGAGCAGTTCTTC. Translating gives CASSSSGTYNEQFF.

CDR3 residues: CASSISGRSRELFF. In DNA, the CDR3 is TGTGCCAGCAGTATTAGCGGGAGATCAAGGGAGCTGTTTTTT. The chain is built from TRBV27 and TRBJ2-2, with 9 bases lining up with TRBD2. In germline, CDR1 is MNHEY, CDR2 SMNVEV (reference sequence). There are 14 residues in the CDR3. The V gene end was trimmed by 5 bases and the J gene end by 9 bases; junction bases not matched to a gene: 7.

The chain uses TRBV5-5 and TRBJ2-7; TRBD1 agrees at 12 bases. From germline, CDR1 is SGHKS and CDR2 YYEKEE (reference sequence). CDR3 length: 16 amino acids. With 0 bases clipped from V and 7 bases from J, the junction kept 8 bases outside the gene matches. This CDR3 reads CASSLEPGQGAGEQYF. The CDR3 nucleotides read TGTGCCAGCAGCTTGGAACCGGGACAGGGGGCCGGGGAGCAGTACTTC.

This chain links TRBV10-3 with TRBJ1-2, with TRBD1 matching over 10 bases. With V trimmed by 7 bases and J by 1 base, 9 bases remained unmatched. Germline V CDR1 and CDR2: ENHRY, SYGVKD. This CDR3 has 16 residues. CDR3 loop: CAINSPGTGDNYGYTF. CDR3 nucleotide sequence: TGTGCCATCAATAGTCCCGGGACAGGGGATAACTATGGCTACACCTTC.

This clone was seen only once. The chain employs TRBV4-1 and TRBJ1-2, with 7 bases matching TRBD1. This CDR3 spans 16 amino acids. The germline V gene encodes CDR1 MGHRA and CDR2 YSYEKL. With 2 bases clipped from V and 3 bases from J, the junction kept 9 bases outside the gene matches. The CDR3 DNA reads as TGCGCCAGCAGCCAACCCACAGGGGCCAATCACTATGGCTACACCTTC. It yields the protein CASSQPTGANHYGYTF.

In its sample, this clone was seen once. The gene calls are TRBV18 and TRBJ2-7; no reliable D call. The CDR3 extends over 11 amino acids. Per the germline V gene, CDR1 is KGHSH and CDR2 is LQKENI. With 3 bases removed from V and 6 bases from J, the gap between germline ends came to 6 bases. For the CDR3, the DNA is TGTGCCAGCTCACCTGCGGCCGAGCAGTACTTC. Residues: CASSPAAEQYF.

On this clone: Other DNA sequences from this sample encode an identical CDR3 as well. The gene calls are TRBV30 and TRBJ1-1, with TRBD1 identical over 7 bases. The germline gives CDR1 GTSNPN, CDR2 SVGIG (reference sequence). The length of the CDR3 is 13 residues. The CDR3 is CACRGQSNTEAFF. DNA for the CDR3: TGTGCTTGCCGGGGACAGTCGAACACTGAAGCTTTCTTT.

The rearrangement uses TRBV6-5 and TRBJ1-2; the D is unclear. The CDR3 spans 15 residues. Trimming pared 0 bases from V and 0 bases from J, leaving 8 bases between. CDR1 and CDR2 from the germline V gene are MNHEY and SVGAGI. In nucleotides, the CDR3 is TGTGCCAGCAGTTACTCGAGGTGGGCTAACTATGGCTACACCTTC. Encoded protein: CASSYSRWANYGYTF.

This clone has more than one count but fewer than ten. V gene TRBV29-1 combines with J gene TRBJ1-1; D unresolved. V dropped 4 bases and J dropped 4 bases, with 16 bases sitting between them. The CDR3 is 14 residues long. Looked up from germline, CDR1 is SQVTM and CDR2 is ANQGSEA. The CDR3 DNA is TGCAGCGTTGTCGTCGTACAACGGGGCACTGAAGCTTTCTTT. Translation: CSVVVVQRGTEAFF. The whole variable domain, filled in from reference TRBV29-1 and TRBJ1-1, reads SAVISQKPSRDICQRGTSLTIQCQVDSQVTMMFWYRQQPGQSLTLIATANQGSEATYESGFVIDKFPISRPNLTFSTLTVSNMSPEDSSIYLCSVVVVQRGTEAFFGQGTRLTVV.

This clone was found a few times. The chain employs TRBV2 and TRBJ2-1; 9 bases agree with TRBD2. Germline CDR1 is SNHLY and CDR2 is FYNNEI. The CDR3 spans 14 residues. With V trimmed by 9 bases and J by 6 bases, 9 bases remained unmatched. In nucleotides, the CDR3 is TGTGCCAGGGGATATAGCGGGAGTAGCAATGAGCAGTTCTTC. Translation: CARGYSGSSNEQFF.

The V gene is TRBV27, the J gene TRBJ1-2; no definite D call. Germline V lookup: CDR1 MNHEY, CDR2 SMNVEV (reference sequence). V was clipped by 10 bases and J by 6 bases, with 12 bases between them. The CDR3 runs to 11 residues. CDR3 sequence reads: CATESRNGYTF. The CDR3, as DNA: TGTGCCACCGAAAGTAGAAATGGCTACACCTTC.

This CDR3 reads CATSRDWGGSGNTIYF. Here the CDR3 DNA reads TGTGCCACCAGCAGAGATTGGGGAGGCTCTGGAAACACCATATATTTT. J is TRBJ1-3 and V is TRBV15; D remains ambiguous. Germline V CDR1 and CDR2: LNHNV, YYDKDF (reference sequence). V was trimmed by 0 bases and J by 0 bases, leaving 9 bases between them. There are 16 residues in the CDR3.

V is TRBV28 and J is TRBJ2-6, with TRBD2 as a possible D gene (5 bases). The CDR3 consists of 17 residues. Germline V gene data show CDR1 as MDHEN and CDR2 as SYDVKM. V was shortened by 7 bases and J by 6 bases, with 22 bases between the two germline ends. CDR3 in amino acids: CASIPQAGGPEANVLTF. DNA of the CDR3: TGTGCCAGCATTCCTCAAGCCGGCGGGCCTGAGGCCAACGTCCTGACTTTC. Variable domain in full (rest from reference TRBV28 and TRBJ2-6): DVKVTQSSRYLVKRTGEKVFLECVQDMDHENMFWYRQDPGLGLRLIYFSYDVKMKEKGDIPEGYSVSREKKERFSLILESASTNQTSMYLCASIPQAGGPEANVLTFGAGSRLTVL.

This clone was counted only a few times. Its ends do not fully match the called genes, so a read error is possible. The chain employs TRBV2 and TRBJ2-3, with 9 bases identical to TRBD2. Per germline, CDR1 SNHLY and CDR2 FYNNEI. The CDR3 has 11 residues. The chain's CDR3 is CLAGLTDTQYF. For the CDR3, the DNA is TGCCTAGCGGGACTAACAGATACGCAGTATTTT.

The rearrangement joins TRBV4-3 to TRBJ2-2, with a tentative D call TRBD1 (5 bases). In germline, CDR1 is LGHNA, CDR2 YSLEER. The CDR3 length is 14 residues. V was trimmed by 4 bases and J by 6 bases, leaving 12 bases between them. The CDR3 DNA reads TGCGCCAGCAGCCTCAGCTTACAGGCCGGGGAGCTGTTTTTT. It yields the protein CASSLSLQAGELFF.

V is TRBV2 and J is TRBJ2-3; TRBD2 agrees at 10 bases. Germline loops: CDR1 SNHLY, CDR2 FYNNEI. Trimming removed 5 bases from V and 2 bases from J; junction bases left unmatched: 7. The CDR3 consists of 16 residues. The CDR3 sequence is CASSTTSGKVTDTQYF. The CDR3 DNA follows: TGTGCCAGCAGTACCACTAGCGGGAAGGTCACAGATACGCAGTATTTT.

The V and J genes are TRBV25-1 and TRBJ2-5, with a possible D match to TRBD2 (7 bases). CDR1 and CDR2 from the germline V gene are MGHDK and SYGVNS. This CDR3 is built from 14 residues. The V and J ends lost 6 bases and 5 bases respectively, with 16 bases between them. The CDR3 region has the DNA TGTGCCAGCAGAACCGGGGGGCGCGGGGAGACCCAGTACTTC. Translated: CASRTGGRGETQYF. Full variable domain (remainder filled in from reference TRBV25-1 and TRBJ2-5): EADIYQTPRYLVIGTGKKITLECSQTMGHDKMYWYQQDPGMELHLIHYSYGVNSTEKGDLSSESTVSRIRTEHFPLTLESARPSHTSQYLCASRTGGRGETQYFGPGTRLLVL.

This clone was found a few times. This sequence joins TRBV14 and TRBJ1-2; 8 nucleotides agree with TRBD1. CDR1 and CDR2 from the germline V gene are SGHDN and FVKESK. V lost 6 bases and J lost 2; bases outside the gene matches: 11. CDR3 length: 16 amino acids. The DNA for the CDR3 is TGTGCCAGCAGTCGTCAGGGGGCCGGATTAAACTATGGCTACACCTTC. The encoded protein is CASSRQGAGLNYGYTF.

Here the CDR3 DNA reads TGCAGCGTTGAAGTTGCGATGAACACTGAAGCTTTCTTT. Translating gives CSVEVAMNTEAFF. This chain connects TRBV29-1 to TRBJ1-1; D is ambiguous. Per the germline V gene, CDR1 is SQVTM and CDR2 is ANQGSEA. The CDR3 totals 13 residues. V was pared by 1 base and J by 0 bases, with 6 bases between.

The chain employs TRBV19 and TRBJ2-2; TRBD2 matches at 14 bases. CDR1 is LNHDA, CDR2 SQIVND, per germline (reference sequence). CDR3 length equals 17 residues. V shed 3 bases and J 0 bases; nucleotides not matched to a gene: 0. The CDR3 nucleotides are TGTGCCAGTAGTATGGGACTAGCGGGAGCGAACACCGGGGAGCTGTTTTTT. Encoded protein: CASSMGLAGANTGELFF.

The V gene is TRBV15, the J gene TRBJ2-2, with 13 bases fitting TRBD2. Germline assignment: CDR1 LNHNV and CDR2 YYDKDF (reference sequence). After removal of 5 bases from V and 5 bases from J, the junction contained 8 bases not matched to a gene. The CDR3 runs 17 residues. DNA of the CDR3: TGTGCCACCAGCCGCGGACTAGCGGGAGTCGGTACCGGGGAGCTGTTTTTT. Translation: CATSRGLAGVGTGELFF.

J is TRBJ1-1 and V is TRBV30, with D possibly matching TRBD1 (5 bases). The CDR3 covers 13 residues. Germline CDR1 GTSNPN, CDR2 SVGIG (reference sequence). Trimming took off 0 bases at V and 3 bases at J, with 8 bases between the two ends. CDR3 in DNA: TGTGCCTGGAGTGTACAAGGGGACACTGAAGCTTTCTTT. This sequence encodes CAWSVQGDTEAFF.